Reported below is one T cell receptor beta chain. This sample is part of a study of blood T cell repertoires in COVID-19. Study in general: COVID-19 samples collected from the United States, Italy and Spain covered acute and convalescent phases.

Original processing notes: Reference gene primer amplification gave nucleated cell count estimates. Measured with immunoSEQ multiplex PCR; TCRdb has only the in-frame clones, and not every one. The DNA was the basis for D and trimming; V, J and clone size are from that table. The data contain under 400,000 clones, roughly nine tenths of them singletons. There are 14 residues in the CDR3. V lost 0 bases, J lost 4 bases, and 9 bases lay in between. Germline V gives CDR1 LGHDT, CDR2 YNNKEL (reference sequence). Enrolment of Seattle patients took place during active infection, and they were followed longitudinally.

The receptor's source is a woman in her twenties or thirties with COVID-19, enrolled during active disease. The specimen sequenced was peripheral blood. The chain uses TRBV3-1 (or the pseudogene TRBV3-2) and TRBJ1-2; D not certain. CDR3 sequence: CASSQDRRFYGYTF. The CDR3 nucleotides read TGTGCCAGCAGCCAAGATCGGCGGTTCTATGGCTACACCTTC.